Listed here are 27 T cell receptor beta chains from one sample, sequenced in a study (dated by TCRdb to between 2021 and 2024). The library was produced with the immunoSEQ multiplex PCR assay. TCRdb obtained this table from immuneACCESS and retained in-frame rearrangements with V and J assigned. These tables miss some clones; where compared with another copy, unresolved V genes account for less than half of the shortfall, and the remainder is unexplained. The table for this sample lists about 68,000 clones; roughly 95% of them were counted only once. Around 4.6% of the sample rests with the top ten. Sequenced material: PBMCs. Source of these receptors: a man aged 35-49 years with rheumatoid arthritis.

The J gene is TRBJ2-1, the V gene TRBV7-9, with 9 bases lining up with TRBD1. Germline trimming cut 5 bases from V and 4 bases from J; bases unmatched to any gene: 9. Per the germline V gene, CDR1 is SEHNR and CDR2 is FQNEAQ (reference sequence). The CDR3 consists of 16 residues. This CDR3 reads CASSPSGTGTYNEQFF. For the CDR3, the DNA is TGTGCCAGCAGCCCTTCAGGGACAGGGACTTACAATGAGCAGTTCTTC.

The CDR3 region is CASSLSGNEQFF. In DNA, the CDR3 is TGTGCCAGCAGTTTATCGGGAAATGAGCAGTTCTTC. V is TRBV12-3 or TRBV12-4 and J is TRBJ2-1; possible D gene TRBD2, 5 bases. The CDR3 contains 12 residues. The V gene lost 2 bases and the J gene lost 7 bases, with 6 bases spanning the gap.

The rearrangement joins TRBV6-1 to TRBJ1-6; the D is unclear. The CDR3 runs to 13 residues. V was trimmed by 2 bases and J by 4 bases, leaving 3 bases between them. Per germline, CDR1 MNHNS and CDR2 SASEGT. Written as DNA, the CDR3 is TGTGCCAGCAGTGAAACGTATAATTCACCCCTCCACTTT. It specifies CASSETYNSPLHF.

The V and J genes are TRBV5-1 and TRBJ2-1; D may be TRBD2 (6 bases). The CDR3 loop spans 15 amino acids. V was pared by 7 bases and J by 0 bases, with 14 bases between. Germline V gives CDR1 SGHRS, CDR2 YFSETQ. The CDR3 sequence: CASRIAVLSYNEQFF. The CDR3 nucleotides read TGCGCCAGCCGAATAGCGGTCCTCTCCTACAATGAGCAGTTCTTC.

The rearrangement uses TRBV4-3 and TRBJ1-3; the D gene is possibly TRBD1 (6 bases). CDR1 is LGHNA, CDR2 YSLEER, per germline. The V end was cut by 5 bases, the J end by 4 bases, with 18 bases between. The CDR3 has 16 amino acids. The CDR3 region has the DNA TGCGCCAGCAGCACCCATCCGGACAGTCTCGGAAACACCATATATTTT. Translated: CASSTHPDSLGNTIYF.

The CDR3 region has the DNA TGCAGTGCTAGTTTGACCCTCCTTGCGCCCCAGCATTTT. Residues: CSASLTLLAPQHF. The rearrangement uses TRBV20-1 and TRBJ1-5, with unresolved D. V was shortened by 3 bases and J by 9 bases, with 15 bases between the two germline ends. The CDR3 totals 13 residues. Germline lookup yields CDR1 DFQATT and CDR2 SNEGSKA (reference sequence).

The chain is built from TRBV11-3 and TRBJ2-3, with 8 bases that match TRBD2. The CDR3 contains 15 residues. Germline V lookup: CDR1 SGHNT, CDR2 YENEEA. The junction had 5 bases not matched to a gene; V was cut back by 3 bases and J by 3 bases. The CDR3 nucleotides are TGTGCCAGCAGCTTGGGGAGCGGGAGAACAGATACGCAGTATTTT. This encodes CASSLGSGRTDTQYF.

V usage is TRBV5-1 and J usage is TRBJ2-3; 12 nucleotides match TRBD2. The germline CDR1 and CDR2 sequences are SGHRS and YFSETQ. V was clipped by 0 bases and J by 3 bases; unmatched bases: 2. This CDR3 has 16 residues. The CDR3 sequence: CASSLALAGGTDTQYF. In nucleotides, the CDR3 is TGCGCCAGCAGCTTGGCCCTAGCGGGAGGGACAGATACGCAGTATTTT.

The genes are TRBV27 and TRBJ1-1; D unresolved. Trimming shortened V by 5 bases and J by 1 base, and 11 bases separated the two germline ends. The germline V gene encodes CDR1 MNHEY and CDR2 SMNVEV (reference sequence). The CDR3 length is 14 residues. This CDR3 reads CASSPSSGNTEAFF. CDR3 DNA sequence: TGTGCCAGCAGTCCCTCCTCAGGGAACACTGAAGCTTTCTTT.

This clone has only one observation. The V and J genes are TRBV18 and TRBJ1-1; 10 bases fit TRBD1. Trimming removed 5 bases from V and 1 base from J; junction bases left unmatched: 4. Germline values: CDR1 KGHSH, CDR2 LQKENI. The CDR3 consists of 15 residues. The CDR3 here is CASSSDRGPNTEAFF. The CDR3 bases are TGTGCCAGCTCATCCGACAGGGGGCCGAACACTGAAGCTTTCTTT.

The CDR3 region has the DNA TGTGCCAGCAGCTCCTATAGCTCCTACGAGCAGTACTTC. Its translation is CASSSYSSYEQYF. This rearrangement joins TRBV13 to TRBJ2-7, with D uncertain. With 4 bases removed from V and 0 bases from J, the gap between germline ends came to 7 bases. The germline CDR1 and CDR2 sequences are PRHDT and FYEKMQ (reference sequence). The CDR3 covers 13 residues.

This chain joins TRBV6-5 and TRBJ1-2; a possible D gene is TRBD1 (6 bases). V dropped 7 bases and J dropped 4 bases, with 16 bases sitting between them. Looked up from germline, CDR1 is MNHEY and CDR2 is SVGAGI. This CDR3 is 14 amino acids long. The CDR3 DNA sequence: TGTGCCAGCACCGGGGAGAGGGGGACCTATGGCTACACCTTC. The encoded protein is CASTGERGTYGYTF.

The sample holds one count of this clone. Distinct nucleotide sequences in the sample also encode this CDR3. This chain connects TRBV3-1 (or the pseudogene TRBV3-2) to TRBJ1-5; D gene uncertain. Germline lookup yields CDR1 LGHDT and CDR2 YNNKEL (reference sequence). Trimming shortened V by 0 bases and J by 6 bases, and 6 bases separated the two germline ends. CDR3 length equals 13 residues. The CDR3 DNA is TGTGCCAGCAGCCAAGATCTGGTTCAGCCCCAGCATTTT. As protein: CASSQDLVQPQHF.

The chain uses TRBV6-2 or TRBV6-3 and TRBJ2-6; possible D gene TRBD1, 6 bases. V was clipped by 2 bases and J by 4 bases, with 12 bases between them. Per germline, CDR1 MNHEY and CDR2 SVGEGT. The CDR3 has 16 amino acids. The CDR3 is CASSYRGHAGANVLTF. CDR3 DNA sequence: TGTGCCAGCAGTTACCGGGGACATGCCGGGGCCAACGTCCTGACTTTC.

V and J are TRBV5-8 and TRBJ1-2; tentatively, D is TRBD1 (5 bases). This CDR3 region has 13 residues. Germline CDR1 SGHTS, CDR2 YDEGEE. Trimming shortened V by 2 bases and J by 6 bases, and 11 bases separated the two germline ends. The chain's CDR3 is CASSFWGIDGYTF. DNA of the CDR3: TGTGCCAGCAGCTTCTGGGGGATAGATGGCTACACCTTC.

The rearrangement joins TRBV28 to TRBJ2-6, with D perhaps TRBD1 (6 bases). CDR3 length: 15 amino acids. Germline V gene sequence: CDR1 MDHEN, CDR2 SYDVKM. V was pared by 6 bases and J by 0 bases, with 9 bases between. The CDR3 DNA sequence: TGTGCCAGCAGGACAGGAATCTCTGGGGCCAACGTCCTGACTTTC. Its translation: CASRTGISGANVLTF.

The genes are TRBV4-2 and TRBJ1-5; 8 bases line up with TRBD1. V was pared by 3 bases and J by 2 bases, with 3 bases of the junction left unmatched. Germline lookup yields CDR1 LGHNA and CDR2 YNFKEQ. This CDR3 contains 15 residues. The DNA of the CDR3 is TGTGCCAGCAGCCACCCGGACAGGGGCAATCAGCCCCAGCATTTT. Protein: CASSHPDRGNQPQHF.

The genes are TRBV7-6 and TRBJ1-1; a possible D gene is TRBD1 (5 bases). The CDR3 spans 15 residues. Germline-derived CDR1 and CDR2 are SGHVS and FNYEAQ. Trimming pared 1 base from V and 6 bases from J, leaving 15 bases between. The CDR3, as DNA: TGTGCCAGCAGCTTAGATCCAGGGTTGGTGGCTGAAGCTTTCTTT. It specifies CASSLDPGLVAEAFF.

The chain carries TRBV24-1 and TRBJ2-1; TRBD2 matches at 12 bases. CDR1 KGHDR and CDR2 SFDVKD come from the germline V gene. This CDR3 is 15 amino acids long. V lost 7 bases, J lost 2 bases, and 2 bases stayed unmatched. The CDR3 protein is CATSRTSGAYNEQFF. DNA of the CDR3: TGTGCCACCAGCCGGACTAGCGGGGCCTACAATGAGCAGTTCTTC.

The rearrangement joins TRBV9 to TRBJ2-5; D is tentatively TRBD1 or TRBD2 (5 bases each). The CDR3 spans 16 residues. Germline V CDR1 and CDR2: SGDLS, YYNGEE. V was cut by 0 bases and J by 5 bases, with 17 bases left in between. CDR3 protein: CASSVGGLAGLETQYF. DNA of the CDR3: TGTGCCAGCAGCGTAGGGGGGTTGGCAGGTTTGGAGACCCAGTACTTC.

The chain joins TRBV5-1 to TRBJ1-1; D possibly corresponds to TRBD1 (5 bases). Germline V gene data show CDR1 as SGHRS and CDR2 as YFSETQ. Trimming took off 9 bases at V and 3 bases at J, with 15 bases between the two ends. This CDR3 region has 13 residues. As DNA, the CDR3 is TGCGCCACTTCAGTGGGGGTTGACACTGAAGCTTTCTTT. Translation: CATSVGVDTEAFF.

This rearrangement joins TRBV7-9 to TRBJ2-7; D ambiguous. This CDR3 comprises 13 residues. Trimming took off 4 bases at V and 1 base at J, with 8 bases between the two ends. Germline V gene lookup returns CDR1 SEHNR and CDR2 FQNEAQ (reference sequence). The DNA of the CDR3 is TGTGCCAGCAGCTCTCCGAGATCCTACGAGCAGTACTTC. It encodes CASSSPRSYEQYF.

In DNA form, the CDR3 reads TGCAGCGTTTCTACTGACAGGGATGAAGCTTTCTTT. It is translated as CSVSTDRDEAFF. The genes are TRBV29-1 and TRBJ1-1; TRBD1 matches at 7 bases. J was trimmed by 7 bases and V by 5 bases; bases with no gene match: 7. The CDR3 totals 12 residues. The germline gives CDR1 SQVTM, CDR2 ANQGSEA.

The chain employs TRBV27 and TRBJ1-5; unclear D gene. The CDR3 sequence is 13 residues long. Trimming stripped 1 base from V and 6 bases from J, with 7 bases between. The V gene's germline CDR1 is MNHEY and CDR2 SMNVEV (reference sequence). The CDR3 DNA follows: TGTGCCAGCAGTTTATTGGCGGGTCAGCCCCAGCATTTT. Translation: CASSLLAGQPQHF.

This clone was seen a few times. The J gene is TRBJ2-7, the V gene TRBV19; possibly TRBD1 for D (6 bases). V was shortened by 1 base and J by 3 bases, with 10 bases between the two germline ends. Germline lookup yields CDR1 LNHDA and CDR2 SQIVND (reference sequence). The CDR3 spans 14 residues. Here the CDR3 reads CASSIGQGRYEQYF. The CDR3 nucleotides read TGTGCCAGTAGTATAGGGCAGGGGCGCTACGAGCAGTACTTC.

The chain combines TRBV10-3 with TRBJ1-1; no definite D call. The germline V and J ends were trimmed by 0 bases and 1 base, with 9 bases remaining between them. The CDR3 sequence is 15 residues long. Per the germline V gene, CDR1 is ENHRY and CDR2 is SYGVKD. CDR3 in DNA: TGTGCCATCAGTGAGTCTGAGGGTACGAACACTGAAGCTTTCTTT. This sequence encodes CAISESEGTNTEAFF.

This chain uses TRBV3-1 (or the pseudogene TRBV3-2) with TRBJ1-1, with D hard to call. This CDR3 region has 12 residues. Germline loops: CDR1 LGHDT, CDR2 YNNKEL (reference sequence). Trimming stripped 3 bases from V and 7 bases from J, with 9 bases between. The CDR3 DNA reads as TGTGCCAGCAGCCAGTATTATGGTGAAGCTTTCTTT. Its translation: CASSQYYGEAFF.